This entry features one T cell receptor (beta chain) sequence. This sample is drawn from a study of blood T cell repertoires in COVID-19. As for the study in general: COVID-19 samples collected from the United States, Italy and Spain covered acute and convalescent phases.

There are 17 residues in the CDR3. J lost 1 base, V lost 4 bases, and 8 bases had no gene match. From germline, CDR1 is SGHTS and CDR2 YDEGEE. Libraries were prepared by immunoSEQ multiplex PCR; TCRdb keeps only in-frame clonotypes and omits some of them. Here the sample spans about 200,000 clones, 70% to 90% being singletons. The chain employs TRBV5-8 and TRBJ1-5, with 10 bases that match TRBD1. What was sequenced was PBMCs or T cells enriched from blood (not recorded which). This TCR came from a woman younger than 35 who had recovered from COVID-19. CDR3 DNA sequence: TGTGCCAGCAGCCCAAAACGGACAGGGGGAAGCAATCAGCCCCAGCATTTT. It yields the protein CASSPKRTGGSNQPQHF.